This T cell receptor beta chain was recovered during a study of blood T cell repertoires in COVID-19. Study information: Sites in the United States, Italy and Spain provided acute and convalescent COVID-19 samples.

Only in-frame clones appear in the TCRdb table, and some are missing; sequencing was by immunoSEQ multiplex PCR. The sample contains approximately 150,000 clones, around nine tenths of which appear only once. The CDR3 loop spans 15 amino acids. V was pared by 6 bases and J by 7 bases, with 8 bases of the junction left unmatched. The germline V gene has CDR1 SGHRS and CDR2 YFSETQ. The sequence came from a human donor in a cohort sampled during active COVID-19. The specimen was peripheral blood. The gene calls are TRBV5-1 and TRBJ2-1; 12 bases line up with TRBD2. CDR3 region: CASKLGLAGMNEQFF. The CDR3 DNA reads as TGCGCCAGCAAGCTAGGACTAGCGGGGATGAATGAGCAGTTCTTC.